This T cell receptor (beta chain) was found in a study of T-cell memory formation after mild COVID-19 listed by TCRdb under 2021. Broadly, across the study: Most TCR sequence clusters were specific to one of the two donors. In a couple of donors, T-cell clones that expanded and contracted after mild COVID-19 were tracked by sequencing TCRalpha and TCRbeta repertoires over time. Two young, previously healthy adult volunteers, one female and one male, were included in the cohort.

This clonotype has a handful of counts. The antigen this receptor binds is unknown. Per-nucleotide qualities are absent, and no much larger clonotype sits a single base away. The data were produced on an Illumina NovaSeq 6000. Using 5'RACE with constant-segment primers, TCRalpha and TCRbeta cDNA libraries were constructed, with sample barcodes and unique molecular identifiers added in the process. RNA was extracted from every sample with Trizol reagent. The libraries were amplified in two PCR steps, and the second step added a second sample barcode and Illumina TruSeq adapters. Sequencing of libraries was performed on an Illumina NovaSeq with 2 x 150 bp paired-end reads. As for the original processing: Reads were demultiplexed and collapsed into UMI-guided consensus sequences with migec v1.2.7. With mixcr v2.1.11, UMI consensuses were aligned to TRA and TRB V and J templates and assembled into clonotypes. Expanded or contracted clonotypes were those called significant by both edgeR and NoisET, with noise models trained on biological replicates. For edgeR calls, the thresholds were a false discovery rate-adjusted p below 0.01 and a log2 fold-change of 1. PCA with hierarchical clustering of max-normalized trajectories of the 1000 most abundant clonotypes was used as exploratory dynamics analysis. Separately sequenced CD4+ and CD8+ repertoires were used to assign the CD4 or CD8 phenotype of responding clones. In-frame beta chains were kept once TCRdb had trimmed the public reads at Q25 with fastp and called clones with MiXCR. Under each unique CDR3 protein, matching rows form one entry showing the most common genes and DNA. The V and J calls were not made by the authors but by TCRdb's processing. Across this sample there are about 560,000 distinct CDR3 sequences, with over 15% seen only once. The biggest ten clones account for 12% of the sample.

Ficoll-Paque density gradient centrifugation was used to isolate PBMCs. CDR1 and CDR2 are read off the germline V gene as SGHTA and FQGNSA. The CDR3, from cysteine to phenylalanine, totals 14 residues. Only the CDR3 portion is preserved as DNA: 42 bases, with reading frame beginning at the first base. Trimming at the junction amounts to 6 bases on V and 4 bases on J, and the germline ends lie 15 bases apart. The research as a whole found: The study covered only two mild cases, and larger cohorts including severe cases with pre-infection samples were considered necessary. Clones that contracted from day 15 to 85 showed balanced CD4/CD8 phenotypes, whereas a second wave of clones that expanded from day 15 to 37 leaned towards CD4+. Some responding clones were found in pre-infection memory, which suggests that pre-existing cross-reactive memory T cells took part in the SARS-CoV-2 response. Contracting CD4+ clones appeared mostly in the CM and EM memory subsets, whereas CD8+ clones were enriched in EMRA. SARS-CoV-2 specificity was not confirmed for the second-wave clones peaking on day 37.

This chain joins TRBV7-2 to TRBJ1-1; a confident D gene designation cannot be given. This TCR was recovered from an adult woman who had mild COVID-19 (a few samples of this study predate the infection). The sample titles of this study are shuffled in the database, so cell type and time point are left out; the donor was told from shared clones. The material sequenced was PBMCs or a T cell subset sorted from them (not recorded which). The CDR3 sequence is CASSLTDGITEAFF. The DNA sequence is TGTGCCAGCAGTTTGACCGACGGGATCACTGAAGCTTTCTTT.